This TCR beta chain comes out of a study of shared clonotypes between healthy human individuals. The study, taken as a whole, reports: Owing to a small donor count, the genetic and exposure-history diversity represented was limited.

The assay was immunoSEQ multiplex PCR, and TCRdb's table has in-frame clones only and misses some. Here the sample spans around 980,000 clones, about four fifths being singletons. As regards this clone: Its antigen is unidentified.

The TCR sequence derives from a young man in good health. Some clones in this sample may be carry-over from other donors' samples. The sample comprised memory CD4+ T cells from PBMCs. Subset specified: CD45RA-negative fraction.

The CDR3 loop reads CASSSAGGGSNQPQHF. In nucleotides, the CDR3 is TGTGCCAGCAGCTCGGCAGGGGGGGGCAGCAATCAGCCCCAGCATTTT. V gene TRBV7-2 combines with J gene TRBJ1-5; 7 bases match TRBD1. Germline CDR1 is SGHTA and CDR2 is FQGNSA. This CDR3 is 16 amino acids long. V trimming: 4 bases; J trimming: 1 base; junction bases outside the gene matches: 7.